A selection of T cell receptor beta chains follows, all from one sample in a study of blood T cells in healthy people across ages. Each CDR3 protein gets one entry after TCRdb re-called the 5' RACE reads with MiXCR. The sample records approximately 790,000 distinct CDR3 sequences, around two thirds being singletons. The source material was blood. The source is a man aged 30-40 years in good health. The CDR3 runs from the conserved cysteine through the conserved F or W. The order of the fields is D gene, J gene, clone size, V gene, CDR3 DNA, CDR3 protein. The D gene is left open where the match is weak. Rows give clone size only sometimes, using once, few, many, or a class for an expanded clone.

>-|TRBJ1-6|once|TRBV12-3/TRBV12-4
TGTGCCAACAGTTTGACCGGTCGGCATTCGGATTCACCCCTCCACTTT
CANSLTGRHSDSPLHF
>-|TRBJ1-2|-|TRBV7-9
TGTGCCAGCAGCCATGGACCCGGGACGGAGTATGGCTACACCTTC
CASSHGPGTEYGYTF
>-|TRBJ2-5|once|TRBV7-9
TGTGCCAGCACCACCTCCTTTGGGGGGGCCGGTGAGACCCAGTACTTC
CASTTSFGGAGETQYF
>TRBD2|TRBJ2-3|-|TRBV4-2
TGTGCCAGCAGCCAGCTTACTAGCGGGGGCACAGATACGCAGTATTTT
CASSQLTSGGTDTQYF
>TRBD1|TRBJ2-3|-|TRBV20-1
TGCAGTGCTAGAGAAGACAGGGTCACAGATACGCAGTATTTT
CSAREDRVTDTQYF
>TRBD1|TRBJ2-5|-|TRBV6-5
TGTGCCAGACACAGGACAGGGCATGAGACCCAGTACTTC
CARHRTGHETQYF
>-|TRBJ2-5|-|TRBV7-9
TGTGCCAGCAGCTCCGATGTATCTGGAGACCAGTACTTC
CASSSDVSGDQYF
>-|TRBJ1-2|-|TRBV28
TGTGCCAGCAGTTTTAGACAGCTTAACTATGGCTACACCTTC
CASSFRQLNYGYTF
>-|TRBJ1-6|few|TRBV20-1
TGCAGTGCTAGAGACGTACAGGGAGTAGACTCACCCCTCCACTTT
CSARDVQGVDSPLHF
>-|TRBJ1-4|-|TRBV4-3
TGCGCCAGCAGCCAAGATGGGACGGGGAAACTGTTTTTT
CASSQDGTGKLFF
>-|TRBJ2-1|-|TRBV7-2
TGTGCCAGCAGCTCACAGGAGGTGGGTGAGCAGTTCTTC
CASSSQEVGEQFF
>-|TRBJ2-7|-|TRBV3-1
TGTGCCAGCAGCCAAGAAAGGTACGAGCAGTACTTC
CASSQERYEQYF
>TRBD1|TRBJ1-5|-|TRBV29-1
TGCAGCGTAGGACAGGGCGCTCAGCCCCAGCATTTT
CSVGQGAQPQHF
>-|TRBJ2-7|-|TRBV9
TGTGCCAGCAGCGTAACGCCTAGCGACGAGCAGTACTTC
CASSVTPSDEQYF
>-|TRBJ2-4|few|TRBV7-9
TGTGCCAGCAGCGCCTCAGGCGGTGGCAAAAACATTCAGTACTTC
CASSASGGGKNIQYF
>-|TRBJ1-1|-|TRBV15
TGTGCCACCAGCCCAGGCCAGGGTCTAATGAACACTGAAGCTTTCTTT
CATSPGQGLMNTEAFF
>-|TRBJ2-2|-|TRBV24-1
TGTGCCACCAGTGATTTGTTCGGCCTTCTCACCGGGGAGCTGTTTTTT
CATSDLFGLLTGELFF
>-|TRBJ2-3|-|TRBV5-1
TGCGCCAGCAGCTTCAGCCAGGGGGGGCCAATCACAGATACGCAGTATTTT
CASSFSQGGPITDTQYF
>TRBD2|TRBJ2-7|-|TRBV4-2
TGTGCCAGCAGCCAAAGTTTCGAGCGGGGATACGAGCAGTACTTC
CASSQSFERGYEQYF
>-|TRBJ2-7|-|TRBV7-2
TGTGCCAGCAGGGCCGGCTCCTACGAGCAGTACTTC
CASRAGSYEQYF
>-|TRBJ2-7|few|TRBV20-1
TGCAGTGCCTGGACACCTTCCTACGAGCAGTACTTC
CSAWTPSYEQYF
>TRBD1|TRBJ1-2|-|TRBV20-1
TGCAGTGCTATTCACAGGGGGACCTATGGCTACACCTTC
CSAIHRGTYGYTF
>-|TRBJ2-3|-|TRBV20-1
TGCAGTGCCCCTAAAGGGGGGGTAAGCACAGATACGCAGTATTTT
CSAPKGGVSTDTQYF
>-|TRBJ1-4|many|TRBV2
TGTGCCAGCGGAAGGGGGGGCGCAACTAATGAAAAACTGTTTTTT
CASGRGGATNEKLFF
>-|TRBJ2-7|-|TRBV28
TGTGCCAGCAGTCCCCCGGCCGGATTTGAGAAGCAGTACTTC
CASSPPAGFEKQYF
>TRBD1|TRBJ2-7|-|TRBV4-3
TGCGCCAGCAGCCAAGCGGGACAGGGCGACGAGCAGTACTTC
CASSQAGQGDEQYF
>-|TRBJ2-7|-|TRBV12-3/TRBV12-4
TGTGCCAGCAGTTGGGGAGGGGGCGAGCAGTACTTC
CASSWGGGEQYF
>-|TRBJ2-6|-|TRBV21-1
TGTGCCAGCACCATCAGGGGGGAACACTCTGGGGCCAACGTCCTGACTTTC
CASTIRGEHSGANVLTF
>-|TRBJ2-6|-|TRBV29-1
TGCAGCGTTGAGGGACACCCCTCTGGGGCCAACGTCCTGACTTTC
CSVEGHPSGANVLTF